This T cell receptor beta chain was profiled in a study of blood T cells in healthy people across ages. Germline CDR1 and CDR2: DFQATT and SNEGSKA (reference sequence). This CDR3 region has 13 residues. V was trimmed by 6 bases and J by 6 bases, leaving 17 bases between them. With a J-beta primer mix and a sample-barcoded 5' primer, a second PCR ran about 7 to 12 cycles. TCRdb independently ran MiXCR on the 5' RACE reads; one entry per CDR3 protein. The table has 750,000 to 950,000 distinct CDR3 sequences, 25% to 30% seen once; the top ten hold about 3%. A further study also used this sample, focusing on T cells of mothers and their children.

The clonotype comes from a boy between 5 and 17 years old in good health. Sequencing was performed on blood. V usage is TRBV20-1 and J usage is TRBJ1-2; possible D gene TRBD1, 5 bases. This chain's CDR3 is CSATGAPGHGYTF. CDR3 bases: TGCAGTGCAACCGGGGCCCCGGGTCATGGCTACACCTTC.